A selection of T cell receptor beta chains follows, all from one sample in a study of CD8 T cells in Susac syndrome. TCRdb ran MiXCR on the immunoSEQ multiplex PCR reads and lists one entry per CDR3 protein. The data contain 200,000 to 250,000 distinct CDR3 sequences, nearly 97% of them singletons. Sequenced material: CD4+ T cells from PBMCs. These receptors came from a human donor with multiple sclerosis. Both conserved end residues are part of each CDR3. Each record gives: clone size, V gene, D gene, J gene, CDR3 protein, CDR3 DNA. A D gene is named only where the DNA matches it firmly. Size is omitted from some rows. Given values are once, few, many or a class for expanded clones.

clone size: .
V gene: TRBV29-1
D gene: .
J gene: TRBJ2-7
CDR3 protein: CSVAEVGEQYF
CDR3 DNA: TGCAGCGTTGCGGAGGTCGGGGAGCAGTACTTC

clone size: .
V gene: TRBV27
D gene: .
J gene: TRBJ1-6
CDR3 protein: CASSLERGSPLHF
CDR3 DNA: TGTGCCAGCAGTTTGGAAAGGGGATCACCCCTCCACTTT

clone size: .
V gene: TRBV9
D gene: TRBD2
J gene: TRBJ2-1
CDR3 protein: CASSVGTSGNSVQFF
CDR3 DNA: TGTGCCAGCAGCGTAGGGACTAGCGGGAATTCGGTACAGTTCTTC

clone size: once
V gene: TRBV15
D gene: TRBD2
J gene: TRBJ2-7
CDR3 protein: CATRREGTYEQYF
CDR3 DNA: TGTGCCACCAGGCGGGAGGGCACCTACGAGCAGTACTTC

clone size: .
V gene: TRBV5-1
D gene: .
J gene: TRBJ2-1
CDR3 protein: CASGAANEQFF
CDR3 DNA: TGCGCCAGCGGGGCGGCGAATGAGCAGTTCTTC

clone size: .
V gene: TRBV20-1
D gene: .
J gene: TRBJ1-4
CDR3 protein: CSASRAGSLEKLFF
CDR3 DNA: TGCAGTGCTAGTCGGGCAGGGAGTTTGGAAAAACTGTTTTTT

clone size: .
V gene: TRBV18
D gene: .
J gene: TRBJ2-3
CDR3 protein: CASSGSGSTDTQYF
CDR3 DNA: TGTGCCAGCTCAGGGTCCGGGAGCACAGATACGCAGTATTTT

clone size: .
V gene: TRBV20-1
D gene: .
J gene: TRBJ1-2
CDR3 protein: CSASAHVGYGYTF
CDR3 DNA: TGCAGTGCTAGTGCACATGTGGGCTATGGCTACACCTTC

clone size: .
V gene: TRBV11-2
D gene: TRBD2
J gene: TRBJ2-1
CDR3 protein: CASSSLAGGPNEQFF
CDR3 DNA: TGTGCCAGCAGCTCCCTAGCGGGAGGGCCGAATGAGCAGTTCTTC

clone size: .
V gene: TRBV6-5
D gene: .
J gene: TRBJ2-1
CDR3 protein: CASSYGGIHSNEQFF
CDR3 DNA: TGTGCCAGCAGTTACGGGGGAATTCATAGCAATGAGCAGTTCTTC

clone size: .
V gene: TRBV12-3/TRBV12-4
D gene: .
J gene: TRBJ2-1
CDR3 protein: CASSTDRINNEQFF
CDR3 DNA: TGTGCCAGCAGTACCGACAGGATAAACAATGAGCAGTTCTTC

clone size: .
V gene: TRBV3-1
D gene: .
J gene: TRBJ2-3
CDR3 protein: CASSQVVMGSPQYF
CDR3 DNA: TGTGCCAGCAGCCAAGTAGTAATGGGATCCCCGCAGTATTTT